This T cell receptor (beta chain) appears in the sequencing data of a study of identical twins. TCRdb re-called the 5' RACE reads through MiXCR, storing one row per CDR3 protein. The sample includes 1.5 million to 2 million distinct CDR3 sequences, about 30% of them seen just once. V lost 3 bases, J lost 5 bases, and 13 bases lay in between. The CDR3 totals 15 residues. Germline CDR1 SNHLY, CDR2 FYNNEI. Sequencing used cord blood. This chain uses TRBV2 with TRBJ2-2; perhaps TRBD2 as D (6 bases). The source is a newborn girl in good health. The chain's CDR3 is CASSDWDWRTGELFF. In nucleotides, the CDR3 is TGTGCCAGCAGTGACTGGGACTGGAGGACCGGGGAGCTGTTTTTT.